The 26 T cell receptor beta chains given below trace back to one sample, sequenced in a study of blood T cell repertoires in COVID-19. Here immunoSEQ multiplex PCR was the method, and the copy in TCRdb shows in-frame clones only, minus some. Of tens of thousands of clones in the sample, approximately 89% were seen once. The sample was peripheral blood. The receptor set was obtained from a woman aged 55-69 years with COVID-19, enrolled during active disease.

This clone was observed once. This rearrangement joins TRBV5-1 to TRBJ2-7, with unresolved D. V lost 0 bases and J 6 bases, leaving 10 bases between the germline ends. The CDR3 loop spans 13 amino acids. The germline gives CDR1 SGHRS, CDR2 YFSETQ. The CDR3 region has the DNA TGCGCCAGCAGCTTGGAGGTGGAGAGCGAGCAGTACTTC. Its translation is CASSLEVESEQYF. Combining the CDR3 with reference TRBV5-1 and TRBJ2-7 gives the whole variable domain KAGVTQTPRYLIKTRGQQVTLSCSPISGHRSVSWYQQTPGQGLQFLFEYFSETQRNKGNFPGRFSGRQFSNSRSEMNVSTLELGDSALYLCASSLEVESEQYFGPGTRLTVT.

The V and J genes are TRBV4-3 and TRBJ2-1; tentative D call: TRBD1 (6 bases). V was shortened by 0 bases and J by 4 bases, with 10 bases between the two germline ends. The CDR3 length is 15 residues. Germline loops: CDR1 LGHNA, CDR2 YSLEER. In DNA form, the CDR3 reads TGCGCCAGCAGCCAAGACAGGGGTCCATACAATGAGCAGTTCTTC. Protein product: CASSQDRGPYNEQFF.

This chain joins TRBV28 and TRBJ2-1; perhaps TRBD1 as D (6 bases). The CDR3 has 15 residues. CDR1 is MDHEN and CDR2 is SYDVKM in the germline V gene. The V end lost 6 bases, the J end lost 0 bases, and 12 bases lay between the germline ends. The CDR3 region has the DNA TGTGCCAGCAGCCACAGGGTGAGCTCCTACAATGAGCAGTTCTTC. This gives the protein CASSHRVSSYNEQFF.

J is TRBJ2-3 and V is TRBV11-2; 7 positions agree with TRBD2. The CDR3 consists of 18 residues. Trimming at V came to 1 base and at J to 4 bases, leaving 14 bases not matched to a gene. Per germline, CDR1 SGHAT and CDR2 FQNNGV. This CDR3 is CASSLVRGVRSMADTQYF. The CDR3 region has the DNA TGTGCCAGCAGCTTAGTTCGGGGGGTGAGGTCGATGGCAGATACGCAGTATTTT. Complete variable domain (other parts from reference TRBV11-2 and TRBJ2-3): EAGVAQSPRYKIIEKRQSVAFWCNPISGHATLYWYQQILGQGPKLLIQFQNNGVVDDSQLPKDRFSAERLKGVDSTLKIQPAKLEDSAVYLCASSLVRGVRSMADTQYFGPGTRLTVL.

This chain connects TRBV6-2 or TRBV6-3 to TRBJ1-2; possible D gene TRBD1, 6 bases. The germline V gene encodes CDR1 MNHEY and CDR2 SVGEGT. The ends were cut back, 0 bases at V and 4 bases at J, with 12 bases in the middle. The CDR3 length is 15 residues. The CDR3 reads CASSYSMDSLYGYTF. For the CDR3, the DNA is TGTGCCAGCAGTTACTCAATGGACAGCCTCTATGGCTACACCTTC.

The chain links TRBV6-6 to TRBJ1-5; D ambiguous. Looked up from germline, CDR1 is MNHNY and CDR2 is SVGAGI (reference sequence). Trimming removed 5 bases from V and 0 bases from J, with 8 bases in between. The length of the CDR3 is 14 residues. The CDR3 nucleotides read TGTGCCAGCAGTCAACAAAATAGCAATCAGCCCCAGCATTTT. It specifies CASSQQNSNQPQHF.

The J gene is TRBJ2-7, the V gene TRBV27; D is unresolved. This CDR3 has 14 residues. The V gene lost 3 bases and the J gene lost 0 bases, with 9 bases spanning the gap. Germline V gene lookup returns CDR1 MNHEY and CDR2 SMNVEV (reference sequence). The CDR3 protein is CASSFKPHSYEQYF. The CDR3 DNA reads as TGTGCCAGCAGTTTTAAGCCCCACTCCTACGAGCAGTACTTC.

The CDR3 DNA follows: TGTGCCTGGAAGACAATTGCAACTAATGAAAAACTGTTTTTT. Its protein product is CAWKTIATNEKLFF. The chain has TRBV30 and TRBJ1-4; D is unclear. Trimming removed 4 bases at V and 0 bases at J, with 9 bases between. The CDR3 has 14 amino acids. The germline V gene encodes CDR1 GTSNPN and CDR2 SVGIG (reference sequence).

As to this clone: This sample also contains other DNA sequences that code for the same CDR3. The V gene is TRBV29-1, the J gene TRBJ1-5; D ambiguous. V was trimmed by 4 bases and J by 4 bases, leaving 8 bases between them. CDR1 is SQVTM, CDR2 ANQGSEA, per germline. CDR3 length: 12 amino acids. Written as DNA, the CDR3 is TGCAGCGTTGTTGAGGGTAATCAGCCCCAGCATTTT. It specifies CSVVEGNQPQHF.

The chain couples TRBV6-6 to TRBJ1-4; the match to TRBD1 covers 8 bases. Trimming took 5 bases from V and 4 from J; bases not matched to a gene: 15. The germline CDR1 and CDR2 sequences are MNHNY and SVGAGI (reference sequence). The CDR3 is made up of 18 amino acids. The CDR3 coding sequence is TGTGCCAGCAGTCCGGACAGGGCCTCGGCCGGAGGTAATGAAAAACTGTTTTTT. This translates into CASSPDRASAGGNEKLFF.

The chain links TRBV6-5 to TRBJ1-2; D is perhaps TRBD1 (5 bases). The CDR3 length is 13 residues. Germline assignment: CDR1 MNHEY and CDR2 SVGAGI. V lost 6 bases and J 8 bases, leaving 16 bases between the germline ends. The CDR3 reads CASSPSGGLGYTF. The CDR3 coding sequence is TGTGCCAGCAGCCCCTCGGGGGGTTTAGGCTACACCTTC.

This chain uses TRBV5-1 with TRBJ2-7, with 9 positions matching TRBD1. The junction had 9 bases not matched to a gene; V was cut back by 4 bases and J by 4 bases. The CDR3 covers 15 residues. Per the germline V gene, CDR1 is SGHRS and CDR2 is YFSETQ. CDR3 coding DNA: TGCGCCAGCAGCGTGGGACAGGGAGAGAGGTACGAGCAGTACTTC. Its protein is CASSVGQGERYEQYF.

The rearrangement uses TRBV30 and TRBJ1-1; 7 bases agree with TRBD1. Germline values: CDR1 GTSNPN, CDR2 SVGIG (reference sequence). This CDR3 comprises 13 residues. After removal of 2 bases from V and 5 bases from J, the junction contained 5 bases not matched to a gene. The CDR3 loop reads CAWSRQGGTEAFF. The CDR3 nucleotides are TGTGCCTGGAGTCGACAGGGCGGTACTGAAGCTTTCTTT.

The CDR3 nucleotides read TGTGCCAGCAGTTTACGGGATGGGCCGCAGTATTTT. Translation gives CASSLRDGPQYF. V usage is TRBV28 and J usage is TRBJ2-3; D might be TRBD2 (5 bases). Trimming took off 2 bases at V and 10 bases at J, with 10 bases between the two ends. Looked up from germline, CDR1 is MDHEN and CDR2 is SYDVKM. The CDR3 is 12 residues long.

The gene calls are TRBV5-1 and TRBJ2-2, with D hard to call. The germline V gene has CDR1 SGHRS and CDR2 YFSETQ. CDR3 length: 13 amino acids. V dropped 5 bases and J dropped 6 bases, with 11 bases sitting between them. The CDR3 reads CASRSVAPGELFF. CDR3 nucleotide sequence: TGCGCCAGCAGATCTGTGGCACCCGGGGAGCTGTTTTTT. Full variable domain (missing parts from reference TRBV5-1 and TRBJ2-2): KAGVTQTPRYLIKTRGQQVTLSCSPISGHRSVSWYQQTPGQGLQFLFEYFSETQRNKGNFPGRFSGRQFSNSRSEMNVSTLELGDSALYLCASRSVAPGELFFGEGSRLTVL.

The V call is TRBV14, the J call TRBJ1-6, with 9 bases that match TRBD1. This CDR3 is built from 20 residues. Unmatched junction bases numbered 16, after V lost 1 base and J lost 6 bases. CDR1 is SGHDN, CDR2 FVKESK, per germline. As DNA, the CDR3 is TGTGCCAGCAGCCAAGTAAAGGGACAGGGTGTCTGGTCGGTTAATTCACCCCTCCACTTT. Translating it yields CASSQVKGQGVWSVNSPLHF.

The rearrangement uses TRBV12-5 and TRBJ2-3, with a possible D match to TRBD1 (5 bases). Germline CDR1 is LGHNT and CDR2 is FRNRAP. The CDR3 has 14 amino acids. The germline V and J ends were trimmed by 4 bases and 0 bases, with 8 bases remaining between them. The CDR3 DNA is TGTGCTAGTGGTTATGGGGCAAGCACAGATACGCAGTATTTT. The encoded protein is CASGYGASTDTQYF.

The rearrangement joins TRBV14 to TRBJ2-5, with 10 positions matching TRBD2. Per germline, CDR1 SGHDN and CDR2 FVKESK. The CDR3 covers 14 residues. Germline trimming cut 1 base from V and 9 bases from J; bases unmatched to any gene: 5. CDR3 nucleotides: TGTGCCAGCAGCCAAGCGGGACTAGCGACGGCCCAGTACTTC. It yields the protein CASSQAGLATAQYF.

The chain couples TRBV29-1 to TRBJ2-1, with 11 bases identical to TRBD2. Trimming at V came to 5 bases and at J to 5 bases, leaving 5 bases not matched to a gene. From germline, CDR1 is SQVTM and CDR2 ANQGSEA. The CDR3 has 14 amino acids. The CDR3 region has the DNA TGCAGCGTTACCGGGACTAGCGGAGACAATGAGCAGTTCTTC. Protein sequence: CSVTGTSGDNEQFF.

The genes are TRBV4-1 and TRBJ1-2; tentatively, D is TRBD1 (5 bases). The CDR3 runs to 16 residues. The germline CDR1 and CDR2 sequences are MGHRA and YSYEKL. V was pared by 5 bases and J by 0 bases, with 16 bases between. CDR3 protein: CASSDLLGAANYGYTF. The CDR3 nucleotides read TGCGCCAGCAGCGACCTTTTAGGGGCCGCTAACTATGGCTACACCTTC.

J is TRBJ2-2 and V is TRBV6-4; D is possibly TRBD1 (5 bases). Looked up from germline, CDR1 is MRHNA and CDR2 is SNTAGT. V lost 8 bases, J lost 2 bases, and 6 bases lay in between. The CDR3 spans 12 residues. CDR3 DNA: TGTGCCAGCGGGGCCAACACCGGGGAGCTGTTTTTT. It is translated as CASGANTGELFF.

This chain connects TRBV20-1 to TRBJ2-3; 8 nucleotides agree with TRBD2. The CDR3 is made up of 17 amino acids. V lost 3 bases and J lost 7; bases outside the gene matches: 18. The V gene's germline CDR1 is DFQATT and CDR2 SNEGSKA (reference sequence). The CDR3 DNA reads TGCAGTGCTAGTCCCCCAGGACTAGCCCCAGGGGTGAATACGCAGTATTTT. This translates into CSASPPGLAPGVNTQYF.

This clone turned up a few times. The chain links TRBV18 to TRBJ2-7; D is ambiguous. Trimming removed 0 bases from V and 2 bases from J, with 8 bases in between. The CDR3 is made up of 14 amino acids. CDR1 and CDR2 (germline): KGHSH, LQKENI. CDR3 in DNA: TGTGCCAGCTCACCACCGAGTCGAACCTACGAGCAGTACTTC. Its translation: CASSPPSRTYEQYF.

This clone was counted only a few times. Other nucleotide sequences from this sample produce the same CDR3. The V and J genes are TRBV27 and TRBJ1-3; the match to TRBD1 covers 8 bases. CDR3 length: 15 residues. Unmatched junction bases numbered 5, after V lost 5 bases and J lost 2 bases. Germline CDR1 MNHEY, CDR2 SMNVEV (reference sequence). DNA of the CDR3: TGTGCCAGCAGTCCACGGACAGGGACTGGAAACACCATATATTTT. Translation gives CASSPRTGTGNTIYF.

This clone has a single count. The chain has TRBV5-1 and TRBJ1-2; 7 bases agree with TRBD1. CDR3 length: 14 residues. V was pared by 3 bases and J by 8 bases, with 10 bases of the junction left unmatched. From germline, CDR1 is SGHRS and CDR2 YFSETQ. This chain's CDR3 is CASSSGQPPRGYTF. The DNA for the CDR3 is TGCGCCAGCAGCTCGGGACAGCCGCCCAGGGGCTACACCTTC.

This chain connects TRBV11-2 to TRBJ1-1; 7 bases map to TRBD1. The CDR3 is 14 amino acids. CDR1 is SGHAT and CDR2 is FQNNGV in the germline V gene. V lost 3 bases, J lost 5 bases, and 6 bases stayed unmatched. CDR3 DNA: TGTGCCAGCAGCTTCTTTCGGGGACAGACTGAAGCTTTCTTT. As protein: CASSFFRGQTEAFF.